This passage covers 29 T cell receptor beta chains from one sample sequenced in a study of blood T cell repertoires in COVID-19. Repertoires were generated with immunoSEQ multiplex PCR, while TCRdb's copy carries only in-frame clones and drops some. This table has about 27,000 clones, approximately 66% appearing once. The sample was peripheral blood. The receptors come from a man aged 60 to 69 with active or convalescent COVID-19.

V usage is TRBV3-1 (or the pseudogene TRBV3-2) and J usage is TRBJ1-1; D not resolved. Trimming stripped 4 bases from V and 0 bases from J, with 24 bases between. The CDR3 consists of 19 residues. Germline V gene data show CDR1 as LGHDT and CDR2 as YNNKEL (reference sequence). For the CDR3, the DNA is TGTGCCAGCAGCCCACACCCGGGCGTCGGGAGACTCATGAACACTGAAGCTTTCTTT. Amino acids: CASSPHPGVGRLMNTEAFF.

The chain has TRBV5-1 and TRBJ2-5, with 10 bases fitting TRBD2. Germline CDR1 and CDR2: SGHRS and YFSETQ. V lost 2 bases and J lost 4; bases outside the gene matches: 8. The CDR3 extends over 16 amino acids. The CDR3 DNA reads TGCGCCAGCAGCTTATCCCCTAGCGGGGGATTAGAGACCCAGTACTTC. It yields the protein CASSLSPSGGLETQYF. Complete variable domain (other parts from reference TRBV5-1 and TRBJ2-5): KAGVTQTPRYLIKTRGQQVTLSCSPISGHRSVSWYQQTPGQGLQFLFEYFSETQRNKGNFPGRFSGRQFSNSRSEMNVSTLELGDSALYLCASSLSPSGGLETQYFGPGTRLLVL.

This clone was counted once. This chain links TRBV6-5 with TRBJ2-5; D is perhaps TRBD1 (5 bases). In germline, CDR1 is MNHEY, CDR2 SVGAGI. The CDR3 consists of 13 residues. Trimming pared 7 bases from V and 2 bases from J, leaving 11 bases between. CDR3 residues: CASTHRIQETQYF. The CDR3 DNA is TGTGCCAGCACCCACAGGATTCAAGAGACCCAGTACTTC.

This chain uses TRBV5-1 with TRBJ1-1; possibly TRBD1 for D (6 bases). The V and J ends lost 1 base and 1 base respectively, with 11 bases between them. The CDR3 length is 15 residues. Germline values: CDR1 SGHRS, CDR2 YFSETQ. The CDR3 is CASSLQGNPNTEAFF. CDR3 in DNA: TGCGCCAGCAGCTTGCAGGGGAACCCGAACACTGAAGCTTTCTTT.

The chain links TRBV19 to TRBJ1-2; TRBD1 aligns across 7 bases. With 5 bases clipped from V and 2 bases from J, the junction kept 11 bases outside the gene matches. CDR1 and CDR2 (germline): LNHDA, SQIVND (reference sequence). There are 16 residues in the CDR3. The CDR3 DNA follows: TGTGCCAGTAGTCCACCGTTACAGGGGAGGAACTATGGCTACACCTTC. Translating it yields CASSPPLQGRNYGYTF.

The sample holds a few counts of this clone. The chain has TRBV11-3 and TRBJ2-7; perhaps TRBD1 as D (6 bases). The ends were cut back, 5 bases at V and 3 bases at J, with 20 bases in the middle. CDR3 length: 16 amino acids. Germline CDR1 reads SGHNT; CDR2 reads YENEEA. CDR3 bases: TGTGCCAGCAGCAGCCAGGGCCTACTGGGACACTACGAGCAGTACTTC. This encodes CASSSQGLLGHYEQYF.

The V call is TRBV2, the J call TRBJ1-2, with a possible D match to TRBD1 (5 bases). In germline, CDR1 is SNHLY, CDR2 FYNNEI. This CDR3 contains 14 residues. V gave up 3 bases and J gave up 10 bases, with 18 bases separating them. The CDR3 spells CASSEGRQASLYTF. The CDR3 coding sequence is TGTGCCAGCAGTGAGGGGCGGCAGGCGAGTCTCTACACCTTC.

There are a few counts of this clone. The chain has TRBV10-2 and TRBJ2-2, with 14 bases matching TRBD2. Germline V gene lookup returns CDR1 WSHSY and CDR2 SAAADI. The CDR3 is made up of 16 amino acids. With 8 bases clipped from V and 6 bases from J, the junction kept 8 bases outside the gene matches. The CDR3 DNA reads as TGCGCCAGCCACTGGGGGGGACTAGCGGGAGCCGGGGAGCTGTTTTTT. Translation: CASHWGGLAGAGELFF.

This clone turned up a few times. The J gene is TRBJ2-3, the V gene TRBV9; 14 bases map to TRBD2. The V gene end was trimmed by 3 bases and the J gene end by 1 base; junction bases not matched to a gene: 4. Germline CDR1 SGDLS, CDR2 YYNGEE. This CDR3 is 17 amino acids long. This CDR3 is CASSEGLAGDGTDTQYF. CDR3 nucleotide sequence: TGTGCCAGCAGCGAGGGACTAGCGGGAGATGGCACAGATACGCAGTATTTT.

This clone showed up just a few times. The chain is built from TRBV2 and TRBJ2-1; 10 nucleotides align to TRBD2. The germline V gene has CDR1 SNHLY and CDR2 FYNNEI. V gave up 6 bases and J gave up 6 bases; unmatched junction bases: 20. The CDR3 runs 19 residues. The CDR3 DNA follows: TGTGCCAGCAGCGTCTATCCTCCATTAGCGGGGGGAGTACCCAATGAGCAGTTCTTC. Translated, it gives CASSVYPPLAGGVPNEQFF.

This clone is categorized as medium-sized. The chain employs TRBV19 and TRBJ2-1; 10 bases are shared with TRBD2. V trimming: 1 base; J trimming: 6 bases; junction bases outside the gene matches: 12. The CDR3 covers 18 residues. Looked up from germline, CDR1 is LNHDA and CDR2 is SQIVND (reference sequence). In DNA form, the CDR3 reads TGTGCCAGTAGTATAGCCCGAGCGGGAGGGCCTAGAGGCAATGAGCAGTTCTTC. Protein product: CASSIARAGGPRGNEQFF. The whole variable domain, remainder taken from reference TRBV19 and TRBJ2-1, is DGGITQSPKYLFRKEGQNVTLSCEQNLNHDAMYWYRQDPGQGLRLIYYSQIVNDFQKGDIAEGYSVSREKKESFPLTVTSAQKNPTAFYLCASSIARAGGPRGNEQFFGPGTRLTVL.

This rearrangement joins TRBV14 to TRBJ1-6; a weak D match, TRBD1 (5 bases). With 4 bases removed from V and 4 bases from J, the gap between germline ends came to 8 bases. CDR1 SGHDN and CDR2 FVKESK come from the germline V gene. There are 14 residues in the CDR3. CDR3 sequence reads: CASSPRQYNSPLHF. Written as DNA, the CDR3 is TGTGCCAGCAGCCCTAGACAGTATAATTCACCCCTCCACTTT.

In its sample, this clone was seen a few times. This chain connects TRBV3-1 (or the pseudogene TRBV3-2) to TRBJ1-2; TRBD1 aligns across 7 bases. Germline V gene data show CDR1 as LGHDT and CDR2 as YNNKEL (reference sequence). The trim removed 4 bases at V and 0 bases at J, leaving 2 bases unmatched. There are 14 residues in the CDR3. As DNA, the CDR3 is TGTGCCAGCAGCCGACAGGGATCTAACTATGGCTACACCTTC. As protein: CASSRQGSNYGYTF.

V is TRBV21-1 and J is TRBJ2-2; the table assigns TRBD2, which was not confirmed against the DNA. TRBV21-1 is noted as a pseudogene. The CDR3 has 18 residues. CDR3 amino acids: CASSKTAGSGSATGELFF. For the CDR3, the DNA is TGTGCCAGCAGCAAAACCGCCGGGAGCGGGAGTGCCACCGGGGAGCTGTTTTTT.

This chain joins TRBV19 and TRBJ1-2; 11 bases are shared with TRBD1. The germline V gene has CDR1 LNHDA and CDR2 SQIVND (reference sequence). This CDR3 has 16 amino acids. V gave up 7 bases and J gave up 3 bases; unmatched junction bases: 10. The CDR3 here is CASTRTGGASDYGYTF. The CDR3, as DNA: TGTGCCAGTACGCGGACAGGGGGCGCGTCGGACTATGGCTACACCTTC.

This clone has a handful of counts. This sequence joins TRBV6-5 and TRBJ1-4; D might be TRBD1 (6 bases). Trimming shortened V by 0 bases and J by 7 bases, and 12 bases separated the two germline ends. Germline values: CDR1 MNHEY, CDR2 SVGAGI. CDR3 length: 15 residues. The CDR3 region has the DNA TGTGCCAGCAGTTACTCTCAGGGGATCACTGAAAAACTGTTTTTT. It translates to CASSYSQGITEKLFF.

This rearrangement joins TRBV3-1 (or the pseudogene TRBV3-2) to TRBJ2-7, with 9 bases aligning to TRBD2. This CDR3 comprises 16 residues. Germline CDR1 is LGHDT and CDR2 is YNNKEL (reference sequence). V lost 2 bases and J lost 3; bases outside the gene matches: 8. CDR3 in amino acids: CASSQLQRGVNYEQYF. The DNA for the CDR3 is TGTGCCAGCAGCCAATTGCAGCGGGGGGTAAACTACGAGCAGTACTTC.

The V and J genes are TRBV27 and TRBJ2-7, with D possibly matching TRBD1 (5 bases). Germline V gene lookup returns CDR1 MNHEY and CDR2 SMNVEV (reference sequence). Trimming pared 6 bases from V and 7 bases from J, leaving 16 bases between. CDR3 length: 13 residues. In DNA form, the CDR3 reads TGTGCCAGCAGCCTAACAGGTCCTCGGGAGCAGTACTTC. Translated, it gives CASSLTGPREQYF.

This chain joins TRBV7-8 and TRBJ1-2; possible D gene TRBD1, 6 bases. Germline V lookup: CDR1 SGHVS, CDR2 FQNEAQ. The CDR3 has 14 residues. The germline V and J ends were trimmed by 1 base and 7 bases, with 13 bases remaining between them. The CDR3: CASSLGQGFLGYTF. CDR3 sequence (DNA): TGTGCCAGCAGCTTAGGCCAGGGGTTTCTTGGCTACACCTTC.

In this sample, this clone turned up once. V usage is TRBV11-2 and J usage is TRBJ1-4; TRBD1 matches 8 bases. The CDR3 sequence is 15 residues long. In germline, CDR1 is SGHAT, CDR2 FQNNGV. The V gene end was trimmed by 5 bases and the J gene end by 7 bases; junction bases not matched to a gene: 9. The CDR3 nucleotides are TGTGCCAGCAGCACCCGGACAGGGACGGGTGAAAAACTGTTTTTT. Its protein is CASSTRTGTGEKLFF.

The chain is built from TRBV5-8 and TRBJ2-7; D remains ambiguous. CDR1 SGHTS and CDR2 YDEGEE come from the germline V gene. The V gene lost 6 bases and the J gene lost 0 bases, with 10 bases spanning the gap. CDR3 size: 13 residues. The chain's CDR3 is CASIQSFSYEQYF. CDR3 sequence (DNA): TGTGCCAGCATTCAGTCTTTCTCCTACGAGCAGTACTTC.

The chain combines TRBV6-5 with TRBJ1-1; TRBD1 is a possible D gene (5 bases). Germline V gives CDR1 MNHEY, CDR2 SVGAGI. Trimming pared 8 bases from V and 8 bases from J, leaving 15 bases between. The CDR3 runs 12 residues. DNA of the CDR3: TGTGCCAGCCGTCTTTGGGGGGAGGAAGCTTTCTTT. It yields the protein CASRLWGEEAFF.

In DNA form, the CDR3 reads TGTGCCAGCTCACCCGGACAGTATGGCTACACCTTC. Translated, it gives CASSPGQYGYTF. The chain has TRBV18 and TRBJ1-2, with a weak D call TRBD1 (6 bases). This CDR3 comprises 12 residues. V was trimmed by 3 bases and J by 5 bases, leaving 7 bases between them. In germline, CDR1 is KGHSH, CDR2 LQKENI.

This clone was seen once. This sequence joins TRBV7-3 and TRBJ1-3, with 9 bases aligning to TRBD1. The CDR3 covers 15 residues. V lost 3 bases to trimming and J lost 4 bases; unmatched junction nucleotides: 4. Germline CDR1 SGHTA, CDR2 FQGTGA. CDR3 residues: CASSFWDREGNTIYF. The DNA for the CDR3 is TGTGCCAGCAGCTTTTGGGACAGGGAAGGAAACACCATATATTTT.

The chain joins TRBV5-1 to TRBJ1-3; D perhaps matches TRBD1 (5 bases). Between the trimmed V and J ends, which lost 4 bases and 0 bases, there was a span of 17 bases. The CDR3 consists of 17 residues. The V gene's germline CDR1 is SGHRS and CDR2 YFSETQ. In DNA form, the CDR3 reads TGCGCCAGCAGCCTCCGCCTAGACAGTAGCTCTGGAAACACCATATATTTT. It encodes CASSLRLDSSSGNTIYF.

The rearrangement links TRBV28 to TRBJ2-7, with D hard to call. In germline, CDR1 is MDHEN, CDR2 SYDVKM. The CDR3 totals 11 residues. Deletions cut 3 bases from V and 4 bases from J, with 4 bases between. CDR3 in amino acids: CASSFEYEQYF. The DNA of the CDR3 is TGTGCCAGCAGTTTCGAGTACGAGCAGTACTTC. The full variable domain, completed using reference TRBV28 and TRBJ2-7, is DVKVTQSSRYLVKRTGEKVFLECVQDMDHENMFWYRQDPGLGLRLIYFSYDVKMKEKGDIPEGYSVSREKKERFSLILESASTNQTSMYLCASSFEYEQYFGPGTRLTVT.

The chain combines TRBV18 with TRBJ2-7; the match to TRBD1 covers 7 bases. The V and J ends lost 4 bases and 5 bases, in that order; junction bases with no gene match: 8. The CDR3 consists of 14 residues. Germline V lookup: CDR1 KGHSH, CDR2 LQKENI. In nucleotides, the CDR3 is TGTGCCAGCTCACTTGAACGGACAGGCAACGAGCAGTACTTC. Translating gives CASSLERTGNEQYF.

This clone was counted a single time. The chain is built from TRBV7-3 and TRBJ1-5; no reliable D call. This CDR3 has 15 amino acids. Trimming took 2 bases from V and 3 from J, leaving 11 bases between them. Germline V gives CDR1 SGHTA, CDR2 FQGTGA. DNA for the CDR3: TGTGCCAGCAGCTTATCCGGCGGCCCCAATCAGCCCCAGCATTTT. Translating it yields CASSLSGGPNQPQHF. Looking up the rest from reference TRBV7-3 and TRBJ1-5 gives the full variable domain: GAGVSQTPSNKVTEKGKYVELRCDPISGHTALYWYRQSLGQGPEFLIYFQGTGAADDSGLPNDRFFAVRPEGSVSTLKIQRTERGDSAVYLCASSLSGGPNQPQHFGDGTRLSIL.

The V call is TRBV7-2, the J call TRBJ1-6; perhaps TRBD1 as D (6 bases). Trimming took off 0 bases at V and 10 bases at J, with 28 bases between the two ends. CDR3 size: 20 residues. Germline V lookup: CDR1 SGHTA, CDR2 FQGNSA. CDR3 nucleotides: TGTGCCAGCAGCTTAGCGGTGGGGGGGGCCGACTTTTCAATCGAATCACCCCTCCACTTT. Its protein is CASSLAVGGADFSIESPLHF.